This TCR beta chain was captured by sequencing in a study of graft-versus-host responses after intestinal transplantation (dated by TCRdb to the early 2020s). At the level of the whole study: The transplants that recipients received were multivisceral, liver-intestinal, or isolated intestinal. Anti-thymocyte globulin induction was given to all recipients, followed by maintenance tacrolimus and steroids for about 3 years. Bulk TCR-beta CDR3 sequencing was used to track graft-versus-host and host-versus-graft alloreactive T cell clones in the graft, circulation and bone marrow after intestinal transplantation. To identify alloreactive clones, pre-transplant mixed lymphocyte reaction products were sequenced and compared with unstimulated pre-transplant donor and recipient T cells. The cohort enrolled fewer than 25 intestinal transplant recipients including one retransplant, and a few patients lacking pretransplant specimens were excluded. Donor T cell macrochimerism was defined as a peak of at least 4% donor T cells among recipient peripheral blood mononuclear cells. Rather than going through the commercial service, samples from a few later patients were sequenced in-house on an Illumina MiSeq and processed with MiXCR. Beyond this particular receptor, the publication reports: GvH clones were detected in recipient bone marrow, and some appeared earlier in ileal mucosa or blood, consistent with an intestinal mucosal origin. Peak levels of circulating GvH clones were associated with declines in HvG clones early after transplant. In the allografts of patients with donor T cell macrochimerism, GvH to HvG T cell clonal ratios were high. Conclusions were limited by the relatively low number and heterogeneity of intestinal transplant patients.

About this clone: The antigen it recognizes is unknown. The record has no base qualities; no much larger clone is one base away.

Per the germline V gene, MNHEY is the CDR1 and SVGAGI is the CDR2. The CDR3 spans 14 residues, from the cysteine through the phenylalanine. Just CDR3 DNA is preserved here, 42 bases in frame from base 1. Trimming costs V 8 bases and J 0 bases, and their ends lie 11 bases apart. Library method: the immunoSEQ multiplex PCR assay. For most patients, genomic DNA was isolated with the Qiagen DNeasy Blood and Tissue Kit and sent frozen to Adaptive Biotechnologies for TCR sequencing. For most patients, high-throughput TCR-beta CDR3 sequencing of genomic DNA was performed by Adaptive Biotechnologies. On the study's bioinformatics: TCR sequencing data were retrieved from Adaptive's ImmunoSEQ software for some 19 patients, whereas a few other patients were processed with MiXCR and VDJtools. To correct CD4 versus CD8 sorting errors, sequences present in both subsets at a frequency ratio below 5:1 were removed. Because the origin of CDR3 nucleotide sequences shared between donor and recipient could not be assigned, those sequences were removed. To be classed as alloreactive, a clone needed at least 2-fold expansion over unstimulated cells and a minimum CFSE-low frequency of 0.002% (template counts) or 0.001% (read counts). Clones detected in sequenced pre-transplant spleen, lymph node, or MLR CFSE-low populations of the donor or recipient were defined as mappable. Cumulative frequency of alloreactive clones was calculated as a percentage of all sequences weighted by copy number. Here the immuneACCESS table is served through TCRdb, limited to in-frame sequences with V and J called. Missing clones are a known gap in these copies; in checked studies unresolved V genes cover under half, and the rest lacks a known reason. That table gives V, J and clone size, and the DNA gave D and trimming. Present in this sample are about 71,000 clones, 90% of which were seen just once. 1.3% of the sample is taken by the ten largest.

The label giving this sample's time point can be read as: cells obtained before transplantation from donor or recipient. CD3+CD4+ and CD3+CD8+ populations were FACS-sorted from unstimulated pre-transplant donor and recipient cells taken from spleen or lymph nodes. Sequences were derived from unstimulated CD8+ T cells sorted from spleen or lymph node cells, sampled before intestinal transplant. This receptor chain uses TRBV6-5 and TRBJ1-3, with TRBD1 tentatively as D gene (6 bases match). The sequence derives from a human donor who received an intestinal transplant. The DNA reads TGTGCCAGCTGGCAGGACAGCTCTGGAAACACCATATATTTT. The translation is CASWQDSSGNTIYF.